Below, 31 T cell receptor beta chains from the same sample are listed, as sequenced in a study of CD8+ T cells in alopecia areata. Sequencing used cDNA as its template, made by extracting RNA and reverse transcribing it. The table came from immunoSEQ multiplex PCR; TCRdb's copy has only in-frame clones and leaves some out. The sample holds around 100,000 clones, roughly three fifths seen once. Sample treatment: oral pan-JAK inhibitor, 5-10 mg twice daily. The sequencing used CD8+ T cells sorted from blood, collected at week 24, from a patient treated with tofacitinib. The source is a human donor with alopecia areata.

V is TRBV11-2 and J is TRBJ2-7, with D unclear. V dropped 1 base and J dropped 5 bases, with 3 bases sitting between them. There are 11 residues in the CDR3. CDR1 SGHAT and CDR2 FQNNGV come from the germline V gene. The CDR3 loop reads CASSLVDEQYF. CDR3 nucleotide sequence: TGTGCCAGCAGCTTAGTTGACGAGCAGTACTTC.

The gene calls are TRBV6-5 and TRBJ2-1; 12 nucleotides line up with TRBD2. This CDR3 has 15 amino acids. Germline trimming cut 2 bases from V and 5 bases from J; bases unmatched to any gene: 1. Per the germline V gene, CDR1 is MNHEY and CDR2 is SVGAGI. The CDR3 coding sequence is TGTGCCAGCAGTTACGGACTAGCGGGGAACAATGAGCAGTTCTTC. Translated: CASSYGLAGNNEQFF.

The V and J genes are TRBV5-6 and TRBJ2-5, with 10 bases that match TRBD1. This CDR3 spans 15 amino acids. Germline lookup yields CDR1 SGHDT and CDR2 YYEEEE. The J segment lost 2 bases and the V segment lost 5 bases, leaving 6 bases of the junction unmatched. CDR3 residues: CASRPTGGSQETQYF. CDR3 coding DNA: TGTGCCAGCAGACCGACAGGGGGCTCGCAAGAGACCCAGTACTTC.

This CDR3 reads CASSSGTGSTDTQYF. DNA of the CDR3: TGTGCCAGCAGCTCCGGGACAGGAAGCACAGATACGCAGTATTTT. This chain uses TRBV7-8 with TRBJ2-3; 8 bases are shared with TRBD1. Germline CDR1 is SGHVS and CDR2 is FQNEAQ. J gave up 0 bases and V 4 bases, and 3 bases lay outside the gene matches. The CDR3 is 15 residues long. The full variable domain, with the rest looked up from reference TRBV7-8 and TRBJ2-3, is GAGVSQSPRYKVAKRGQDVALRCDPISGHVSLFWYQQALGQGPEFLTYFQNEAQLDKSGLPSDRFFAERPEGSVSTLKIQRTQQEDSAVYLCASSSGTGSTDTQYFGPGTRLTVL.

J is TRBJ2-7 and V is TRBV30; D gene ambiguous. Trimming pared 2 bases from V and 3 bases from J, leaving 14 bases between. Germline V gives CDR1 GTSNPN, CDR2 SVGIG (reference sequence). CDR3 length equals 14 residues. The CDR3 nucleotides read TGTGCCTGGAGTCCCCGCGAGCTGGGCTACGAGCAGTACTTC. This codes for CAWSPRELGYEQYF.

The chain uses TRBV19 and TRBJ2-1; D possibly uses TRBD1 or TRBD2 (5 bases each). Germline CDR1 reads LNHDA; CDR2 reads SQIVND (reference sequence). The CDR3 is 13 residues long. V was trimmed by 8 bases and J by 12 bases, leaving 20 bases between them. CDR3 nucleotides: TGTGCCAGTGCGTCCCGGGACGACCTTAGGCAGTTCTTC. This encodes CASASRDDLRQFF.

The V call is TRBV9, the J call TRBJ2-3, with 8 bases identical to TRBD2. The length of the CDR3 is 15 residues. The J segment lost 4 bases and the V segment lost 0 bases, leaving 4 bases of the junction unmatched. Germline V CDR1 and CDR2: SGDLS, YYNGEE. The CDR3: CASSVDGLAPDTQYF. The CDR3 DNA sequence: TGTGCCAGCAGCGTAGACGGACTAGCTCCAGATACGCAGTATTTT.

The CDR3 DNA follows: TGTGCCAGCAGCTCACCACAGGGAGGGACTAATTCACCCCTCCACTTT. This translates into CASSSPQGGTNSPLHF. The chain combines TRBV7-9 with TRBJ1-6, with D possibly TRBD1 on 6 matching bases. Trimming removed 4 bases at V and 6 bases at J, with 16 bases between. The CDR3 totals 16 residues. CDR1 is SEHNR and CDR2 is FQNEAQ in the germline V gene (reference sequence).

This chain joins TRBV11-2 and TRBJ1-2; D is perhaps TRBD1 (5 bases). Germline assignment: CDR1 SGHAT and CDR2 FQNNGV. V lost 5 bases and J lost 6, with 22 bases in between. The CDR3 sequence is 16 residues long. This CDR3 is CASSESWGLAMDGYTF. In nucleotides, the CDR3 is TGTGCCAGCAGCGAAAGTTGGGGGTTAGCGATGGATGGCTACACCTTC.

This clone showed up just a few times. The V and J genes are TRBV6-5 and TRBJ1-2; D call uncertain. In germline, CDR1 is MNHEY, CDR2 SVGAGI. The CDR3 consists of 13 residues. V was cut by 1 base and J by 4 bases, with 7 bases left in between. The CDR3 sequence: CASSYFIGYGYTF. In DNA form, the CDR3 reads TGTGCCAGCAGTTACTTCATTGGCTATGGCTACACCTTC.

J is TRBJ1-2 and V is TRBV27; 8 bases line up with TRBD1. The germline V gene has CDR1 MNHEY and CDR2 SMNVEV (reference sequence). CDR3 size: 15 residues. The J segment lost 4 bases and the V segment lost 1 base, leaving 5 bases of the junction unmatched. CDR3 protein: CASSLYPRGPYGYTF. For the CDR3, the DNA is TGTGCCAGCAGTTTATACCCCAGGGGGCCCTATGGCTACACCTTC.

The V and J genes are TRBV30 and TRBJ2-2, with 7 bases identical to TRBD1. V trimming: 4 bases; J trimming: 0 bases; junction bases outside the gene matches: 5. The germline V gene encodes CDR1 GTSNPN and CDR2 SVGIG (reference sequence). CDR3 size: 15 residues. CDR3 nucleotides: TGTGCCTGGATGAAGGGGGCGACGAACACCGGGGAGCTGTTTTTT. Its protein is CAWMKGATNTGELFF.

The V gene is TRBV6-6, the J gene TRBJ2-1, with D possibly TRBD1 on 6 matching bases. Germline loops: CDR1 MNHNY, CDR2 SVGAGI (reference sequence). The CDR3 runs 13 residues. The V and J ends lost 8 bases and 0 bases respectively, with 8 bases between them. CDR3: CASGGLSYNEQFF. CDR3 coding DNA: TGTGCCAGCGGGGGCCTCTCCTACAATGAGCAGTTCTTC.

V and J are TRBV11-2 and TRBJ2-7, with D unclear. Trimming left V 3 bases short and J 6 bases short, with 18 bases between. CDR3 length equals 15 residues. The germline V gene encodes CDR1 SGHAT and CDR2 FQNNGV. CDR3 nucleotide sequence: TGTGCCAGCAGCTTCTGGTTTGATCTACCGCCCGAGCAGTACTTC. Its protein is CASSFWFDLPPEQYF.

V is TRBV11-2 and J is TRBJ2-3; D remains unclear. This CDR3 is built from 14 residues. Germline values: CDR1 SGHAT, CDR2 FQNNGV. Trimming left V 1 base short and J 2 bases short, with 7 bases between. The CDR3 spells CASSLGEVTDTQYF. CDR3 sequence (DNA): TGTGCCAGCAGCTTAGGCGAGGTCACAGATACGCAGTATTTT.

This clone turned up a few times. The chain is built from TRBV7-8 and TRBJ2-5; TRBD2 aligns across 7 bases. The ends lost 6 bases at V and 5 bases at J; junction bases unmatched: 9. The germline V gene has CDR1 SGHVS and CDR2 FQNEAQ. CDR3 length: 14 amino acids. CDR3 in amino acids: CASSDRLAGETQYF. The CDR3, as DNA: TGTGCCAGCAGTGACCGACTAGCCGGGGAGACCCAGTACTTC. Full variable domain (missing parts from reference TRBV7-8 and TRBJ2-5): GAGVSQSPRYKVAKRGQDVALRCDPISGHVSLFWYQQALGQGPEFLTYFQNEAQLDKSGLPSDRFFAERPEGSVSTLKIQRTQQEDSAVYLCASSDRLAGETQYFGPGTRLLVL.

The chain couples TRBV5-6 to TRBJ1-5; the D is unclear. The CDR3 spans 14 residues. CDR1 SGHDT and CDR2 YYEEEE come from the germline V gene. The V and J ends lost 0 bases and 4 bases respectively, with 8 bases between them. The CDR3 region is CASSLAGGNQPQHF. In nucleotides, the CDR3 is TGTGCCAGCAGCTTGGCTGGAGGGAATCAGCCCCAGCATTTT.

CDR3: CASSVKGYTEAFF. The CDR3 DNA follows: TGTGCCAGCAGCGTGAAAGGGTACACTGAAGCTTTCTTT. The rearrangement uses TRBV9 and TRBJ1-1; D gene ambiguous. This CDR3 comprises 13 residues. V was cut by 2 bases and J by 3 bases, with 8 bases left in between. Looked up from germline, CDR1 is SGDLS and CDR2 is YYNGEE.

The chain couples TRBV6-5 to TRBJ2-1; 8 bases fit TRBD2. Trimming removed 6 bases from V and 7 bases from J; junction bases left unmatched: 8. Germline lookup yields CDR1 MNHEY and CDR2 SVGAGI. This CDR3 has 14 residues. CDR3 protein: CASRRGLEGNEQFF. In nucleotides, the CDR3 is TGTGCCAGCAGGAGGGGACTAGAAGGAAATGAGCAGTTCTTC.

This clone was observed a handful of times. The gene calls are TRBV30 and TRBJ2-2; D is possibly TRBD1 (5 bases). The germline V gene encodes CDR1 GTSNPN and CDR2 SVGIG (reference sequence). This CDR3 region has 15 residues. Trimming took off 2 bases at V and 3 bases at J, with 13 bases between the two ends. The CDR3 loop is CAWSMGGADTGELFF. The CDR3 DNA sequence: TGTGCCTGGAGTATGGGTGGGGCTGACACCGGGGAGCTGTTTTTT.

This rearrangement joins TRBV5-1 to TRBJ1-1, with unresolved D. CDR1 SGHRS and CDR2 YFSETQ come from the germline V gene. V shed 6 bases and J shed 0 bases, with 18 bases lying between them. The CDR3 runs to 16 residues. This CDR3 is CASTLSGGSMNTEAFF. DNA for the CDR3: TGCGCCAGCACGTTATCCGGCGGATCCATGAACACTGAAGCTTTCTTT.

A few counts support this clone. The chain carries TRBV6-6 and TRBJ2-7; 8 nucleotides agree with TRBD1. Germline V gene sequence: CDR1 MNHNY, CDR2 SVGAGI (reference sequence). The CDR3 contains 15 residues. V dropped 0 bases and J dropped 4; count of bases not matched to a gene: 5. The CDR3 sequence: CASSYSTGVRYEQYF. In DNA, the CDR3 is TGTGCCAGCAGTTACTCGACAGGGGTACGTTACGAGCAGTACTTC.

This clone was recorded a few times. The V gene is TRBV4-1, the J gene TRBJ1-5, with 11 bases fitting TRBD1. Trimming removed 9 bases from V and 4 bases from J; junction bases left unmatched: 2. CDR3 length: 13 amino acids. The germline V gene encodes CDR1 MGHRA and CDR2 YSYEKL. This CDR3 reads CASGDRGNQPQHF. In DNA, the CDR3 is TGCGCCAGTGGGGACAGGGGGAATCAGCCCCAGCATTTT.

In its sample, this clone was seen once. The J gene is TRBJ1-2, the V gene TRBV5-1; 9 nucleotides line up with TRBD1. The germline V gene encodes CDR1 SGHRS and CDR2 YFSETQ. Trimming removed 4 bases from V and 4 bases from J; junction bases left unmatched: 2. The length of the CDR3 is 13 residues. In DNA form, the CDR3 reads TGCGCCAGCAGCCAGACAGGGGGCTATGGCTACACCTTC. It codes for CASSQTGGYGYTF.

The chain links TRBV5-6 to TRBJ1-4; unclear D gene. Germline values: CDR1 SGHDT, CDR2 YYEEEE. The V end was cut by 2 bases, the J end by 8 bases, with 10 bases between. The CDR3 consists of 13 residues. The CDR3 DNA reads as TGTGCCAGCAGCTTCTCCAGGAACGAAAAACTGTTTTTT. Translated: CASSFSRNEKLFF.

The chain has TRBV30 and TRBJ2-7, with D unclear. CDR3 length equals 15 residues. Trimming pared 0 bases from V and 2 bases from J, leaving 14 bases between. Germline CDR1 and CDR2: GTSNPN and SVGIG (reference sequence). The CDR3 region has the DNA TGTGCCTGGAGTGTACTCATTTTAGGGACCTACGAGCAGTACTTC. Its protein is CAWSVLILGTYEQYF.

In this sample, this clone turned up a few times. The chain combines TRBV5-4 with TRBJ1-2, with a possible D match to TRBD1 (5 bases). The CDR3 runs to 15 residues. Germline V gene lookup returns CDR1 SGHNT and CDR2 YYREEE (reference sequence). V dropped 4 bases and J dropped 8 bases, with 21 bases sitting between them. This chain's CDR3 is CASSPPEGPAEGYTF. CDR3 bases: TGTGCCAGCAGCCCCCCTGAGGGGCCGGCCGAGGGCTACACCTTC.

The chain carries TRBV7-8 and TRBJ2-5; TRBD2 matches 8 bases. Germline assignment: CDR1 SGHVS and CDR2 FQNEAQ. V lost 5 bases and J lost 3; bases outside the gene matches: 8. The length of the CDR3 is 15 residues. The CDR3 loop is CASSPVGGAEETQYF. The CDR3 DNA reads as TGTGCCAGCAGCCCGGTCGGGGGGGCGGAAGAGACCCAGTACTTC.

This clone appeared a few times. This chain links TRBV4-1 with TRBJ2-5; 7 nucleotides agree with TRBD1. The CDR3 loop spans 16 amino acids. The V and J ends lost 1 base and 5 bases, in that order; junction bases with no gene match: 10. The germline CDR1 and CDR2 sequences are MGHRA and YSYEKL. This CDR3 is CASSQAHTGEWETQYF. The CDR3 bases are TGCGCCAGCAGCCAAGCTCACACAGGGGAGTGGGAGACCCAGTACTTC.

DNA for the CDR3: TGCGCCAGCAGCCTTAGACAGGCCGCGGACGAGCAGTACTTC. It specifies CASSLRQAADEQYF. The gene calls are TRBV4-1 and TRBJ2-7, with D possibly TRBD1 on 6 matching bases. Looked up from germline, CDR1 is MGHRA and CDR2 is YSYEKL. The germline V and J ends were trimmed by 4 bases and 5 bases, with 15 bases remaining between them. This CDR3 region has 14 residues.

V is TRBV30 and J is TRBJ2-1; D not resolved. Germline lookup yields CDR1 GTSNPN and CDR2 SVGIG (reference sequence). Trimming stripped 0 bases from V and 7 bases from J, with 4 bases between. This CDR3 is built from 11 residues. The CDR3 loop is CAWSVANEQFF. Here the CDR3 DNA reads TGTGCCTGGAGTGTAGCTAATGAGCAGTTCTTC.